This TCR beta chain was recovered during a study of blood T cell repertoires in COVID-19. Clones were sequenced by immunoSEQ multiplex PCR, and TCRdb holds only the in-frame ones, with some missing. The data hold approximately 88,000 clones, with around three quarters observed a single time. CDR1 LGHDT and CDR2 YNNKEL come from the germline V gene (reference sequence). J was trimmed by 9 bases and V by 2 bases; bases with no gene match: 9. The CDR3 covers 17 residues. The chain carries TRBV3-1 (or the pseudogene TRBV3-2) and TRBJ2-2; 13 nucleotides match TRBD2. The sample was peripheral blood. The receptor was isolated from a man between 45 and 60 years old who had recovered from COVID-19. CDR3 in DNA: TGTGCCAGCAGCCAACCACCGGGACTAGCGGGACCCTGGGAGCTGTTTTTT. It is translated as CASSQPPGLAGPWELFF.